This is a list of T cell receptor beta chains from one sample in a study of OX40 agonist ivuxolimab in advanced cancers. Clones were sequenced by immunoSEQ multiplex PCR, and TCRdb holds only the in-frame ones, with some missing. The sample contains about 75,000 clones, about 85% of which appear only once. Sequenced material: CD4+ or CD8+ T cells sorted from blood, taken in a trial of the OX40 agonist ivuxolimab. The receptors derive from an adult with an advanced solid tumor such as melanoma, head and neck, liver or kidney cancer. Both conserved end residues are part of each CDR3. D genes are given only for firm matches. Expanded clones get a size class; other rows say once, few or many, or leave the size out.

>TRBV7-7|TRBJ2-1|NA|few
CASSRFTPGVPGAYNEQFF
TGTGCTAGCAGCCGTTTCACTCCCGGAGTTCCGGGCGCCTACAATGAGCAGTTCTTC
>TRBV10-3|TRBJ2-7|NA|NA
CAISKSTEGYEQYF
TGTGCCATCAGCAAATCGACAGAAGGGTACGAGCAGTACTTC
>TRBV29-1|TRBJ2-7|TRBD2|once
CSVEGFSGRPYEQYF
TGCAGCGTTGAAGGGTTCAGCGGGAGGCCCTACGAGCAGTACTTC
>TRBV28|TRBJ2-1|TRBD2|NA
CAIISGTDNEQFF
TGTGCCATTATTAGCGGGACCGACAATGAGCAGTTCTTC
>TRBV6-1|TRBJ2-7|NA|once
CASSELVGDYEQYF
TGTGCCAGCAGTGAACTTGTGGGGGACTACGAGCAGTACTTC
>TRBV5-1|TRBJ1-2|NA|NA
CASSLGLWGQGYGYTF
TGCGCCAGCAGCTTGGGACTCTGGGGGCAAGGCTATGGCTACACCTTC
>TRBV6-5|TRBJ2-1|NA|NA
CASSYSWSSYNEQFF
TGTGCCAGCAGTTACTCCTGGTCTTCCTACAATGAGCAGTTCTTC
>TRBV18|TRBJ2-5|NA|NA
CASSPQVARETQYF
TGTGCCAGCTCACCACAGGTTGCGAGGGAGACCCAGTACTTC
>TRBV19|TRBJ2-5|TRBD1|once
CASSRQGGETQYF
TGTGCCAGTAGTAGACAGGGTGGGGAGACCCAGTACTTC
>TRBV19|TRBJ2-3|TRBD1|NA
CASSPSTGITDTQYF
TGTGCCAGTAGTCCCTCGACAGGGATCACAGATACGCAGTATTTT
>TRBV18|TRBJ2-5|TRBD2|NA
CASSPGTSGVQETQYF
TGTGCCAGCTCACCCGGGACTAGCGGCGTCCAAGAGACCCAGTACTTC
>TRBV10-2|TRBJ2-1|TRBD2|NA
CASSPQGARLAGDGFF
TGCGCCAGCAGTCCTCAGGGGGCGCGACTAGCGGGAGACGGGTTCTTC
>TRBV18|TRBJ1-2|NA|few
CASEHHGRLYGYTF
TGTGCCAGCGAGCACCACGGCAGACTCTATGGCTACACCTTC
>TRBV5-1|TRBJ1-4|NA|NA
CASTLEGQFGEKLFF
TGCGCCAGCACCCTAGAAGGACAGTTCGGTGAAAAACTGTTTTTT
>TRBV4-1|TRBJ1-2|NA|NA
CASSQVFTDYGYTF
TGCGCCAGCAGCCAAGTTTTCACTGACTATGGCTACACCTTC
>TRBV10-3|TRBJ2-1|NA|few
CAIRDPKAYNEQFF
TGTGCCATCAGGGACCCGAAGGCCTACAATGAGCAGTTCTTC
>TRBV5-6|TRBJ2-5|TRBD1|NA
CASSLSGTGFWETQYF
TGTGCCAGCAGCTTATCTGGGACAGGGTTTTGGGAGACCCAGTACTTC
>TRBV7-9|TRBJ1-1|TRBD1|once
CASSSIAGQAPSMNTEAFF
TGTGCCAGCAGCTCCATTGCGGGACAGGCTCCTTCCATGAACACTGAAGCTTTCTTT
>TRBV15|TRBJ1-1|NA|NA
CATSGPNTEAFF
TGTGCCACCAGCGGTCCGAACACTGAAGCTTTCTTT
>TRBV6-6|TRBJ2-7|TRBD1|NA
CASSSGTGAFYEQYF
TGTGCCAGCAGCTCCGGGACAGGGGCTTTCTACGAGCAGTACTTC
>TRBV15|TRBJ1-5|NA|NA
CATSRGLGVSNQPQHF
TGTGCCACCAGCAGAGGCCTTGGGGTTAGCAATCAGCCCCAGCATTTT
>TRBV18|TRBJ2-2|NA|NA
CASSLLPGRRDGELFF
TGTGCCAGCTCACTATTACCGGGACGGCGGGATGGGGAGCTGTTTTTT
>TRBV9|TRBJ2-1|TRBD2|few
CASSRTSAYNEQFF
TGTGCCAGCAGCCGGACTAGCGCATACAATGAGCAGTTCTTC
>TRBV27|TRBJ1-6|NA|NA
CASSSRGGMAPLHF
TGTGCCAGCAGCTCCAGGGGAGGGATGGCACCCCTCCACTTT
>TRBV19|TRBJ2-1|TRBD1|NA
CASSRSGTGYNEQFF
TGTGCCAGTAGTCGCTCCGGGACAGGTTACAATGAGCAGTTCTTC
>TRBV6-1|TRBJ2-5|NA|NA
CASSYATLETQYF
TGTGCCAGCAGTTATGCGACCCTAGAGACCCAGTACTTC
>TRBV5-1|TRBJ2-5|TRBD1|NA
CASSVNRDRSQETQYF
TGCGCCAGCAGCGTTAACCGGGACAGGTCTCAAGAGACCCAGTACTTC
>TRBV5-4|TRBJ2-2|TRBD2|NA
CASSLGAGVGNTGELFF
TGTGCCAGCAGCTTGGGAGCGGGAGTAGGGAACACCGGGGAGCTGTTTTTT
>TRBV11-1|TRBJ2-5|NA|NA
CASSLAGGYMETQYF
TGTGCCAGCAGCTTAGCGGGAGGTTACATGGAGACCCAGTACTTC
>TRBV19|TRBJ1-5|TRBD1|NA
CASRSGTGNSYSNQPQHF
TGTGCCAGTAGGTCCGGGACAGGGAATAGTTATAGCAATCAGCCCCAGCATTTT
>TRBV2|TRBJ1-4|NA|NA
CASSVGVEEKLFF
TGTGCCAGCAGTGTAGGGGTGGAGGAAAAACTGTTTTTT
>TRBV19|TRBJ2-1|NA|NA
CASSWQIYNEQFF
TGTGCCAGTAGCTGGCAAATCTACAATGAGCAGTTCTTC
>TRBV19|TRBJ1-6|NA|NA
CASSTTVNSPLHF
TGTGCCAGTAGTACGACAGTAAATTCACCCCTCCACTTT
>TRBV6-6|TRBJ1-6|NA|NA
CASKLGAVDSPLHF
TGTGCCAGCAAATTAGGGGCCGTTGATTCACCCCTCCACTTT
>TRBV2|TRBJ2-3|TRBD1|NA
CASSESRGQPSTDTQYF
TGTGCCAGCAGTGAAAGCAGGGGACAGCCTAGCACAGATACGCAGTATTTT
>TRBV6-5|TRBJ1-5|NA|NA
CASSYSGSNQPQHF
TGTGCCAGCAGTTACTCGGGCTCTAATCAGCCCCAGCATTTT
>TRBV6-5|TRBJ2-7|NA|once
CASSYQEDSYEQYF
TGTGCCAGCAGTTATCAAGAGGACTCCTACGAGCAGTACTTC
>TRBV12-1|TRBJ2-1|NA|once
CASSKLAKNYNEQFF
TGTGCCAGCAGCAAACTAGCAAAAAACTACAATGAGCAGTTCTTC
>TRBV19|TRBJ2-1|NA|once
CASRSTGSYNEQFF
TGTGCCAGTAGGTCAACGGGCTCCTACAATGAGCAGTTCTTC
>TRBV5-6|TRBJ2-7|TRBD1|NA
CASSPGQALYEQYF
TGTGCCAGCAGCCCCGGACAGGCCCTTTACGAGCAGTACTTC
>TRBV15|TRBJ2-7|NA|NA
CATSRESREGGYEQYF
TGTGCCACCAGCAGAGAGTCGAGGGAAGGTGGCTACGAGCAGTACTTC
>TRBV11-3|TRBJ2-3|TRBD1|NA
CASSFSGQVFTDTQYF
TGTGCCAGCAGCTTTTCGGGACAGGTTTTCACAGATACGCAGTATTTT
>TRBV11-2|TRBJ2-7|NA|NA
CASSSSGLLGEQYF
TGTGCCAGCAGCTCCTCAGGGTTGCTAGGCGAGCAGTACTTC
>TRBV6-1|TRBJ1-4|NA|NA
CASRAANEKLFF
TGTGCCAGCCGGGCCGCAAATGAAAAACTGTTTTTT
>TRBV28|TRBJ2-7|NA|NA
CASSLARGWTYEQYF
TGTGCCAGCAGTTTGGCCAGGGGATGGACCTACGAGCAGTACTTC
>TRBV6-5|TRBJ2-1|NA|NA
CASSRGGLAEQFF
TGTGCCAGCAGCCGTGGAGGCCTCGCCGAGCAGTTCTTC
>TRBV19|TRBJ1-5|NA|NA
CASTVDRNQPQHF
TGTGCCAGTACCGTCGACAGGAATCAGCCCCAGCATTTT
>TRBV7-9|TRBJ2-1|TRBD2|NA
CASSFGRLAGGRGEQFF
TGTGCCAGCAGCTTCGGGAGGCTAGCGGGAGGGCGAGGTGAGCAGTTCTTC
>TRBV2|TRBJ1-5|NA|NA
CASTWGFDGNQPQHF
TGTGCCAGCACGTGGGGATTTGATGGCAATCAGCCCCAGCATTTT
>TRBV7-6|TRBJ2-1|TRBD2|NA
CASSRGVAGGYNEQFF
TGTGCCAGCAGCCGAGGGGTAGCGGGAGGGTACAATGAGCAGTTCTTC
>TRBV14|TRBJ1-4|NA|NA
CASSVLFGVGEKLFF
TGTGCCAGCAGCGTTCTTTTCGGGGTCGGTGAAAAACTGTTTTTT